A selection of T cell receptor beta chains follows, all from one sample in a study of vaccination and CD4 T cells after COVID-19. These TCRs' antigens remain unknown. TCRdb passed the PCR reads through MiXCR, listing each CDR3 protein once. The table shows roughly 10,000 distinct CDR3 sequences, with roughly 55% occurring only once. Sequencing was carried out using CD4+ T cells from blood, cultured in vitro. These receptors were collected from a human donor who had recovered from COVID-19. Both conserved end residues are part of each CDR3. A D gene is named only where the DNA matches it firmly. Some rows have no size entry. The others give once, few or many, or a class for an expanded clone.

V gene: TRBV7-9
D gene: .
J gene: TRBJ1-3
clone size: .
CDR3 protein: CASRGDSGNTIYF
CDR3 DNA: TGTGCCAGCCGGGGGGACTCTGGAAACACCATATATTTT

V gene: TRBV20-1
D gene: .
J gene: TRBJ1-1
clone size: few
CDR3 protein: CSADFRANTEAFF
CDR3 DNA: TGCAGTGCTGACTTTCGCGCGAACACTGAAGCTTTCTTT

V gene: TRBV14
D gene: .
J gene: TRBJ2-1
clone size: .
CDR3 protein: CASSQFEWVSYNEQFF
CDR3 DNA: TGTGCCAGCAGCCAATTCGAGTGGGTGAGCTACAATGAGCAGTTCTTC

V gene: TRBV7-2
D gene: TRBD2
J gene: TRBJ2-1
clone size: .
CDR3 protein: CASSLSASGKYNEQFF
CDR3 DNA: TGTGCCAGCAGCTTGTCGGCTAGCGGGAAATACAATGAGCAGTTCTTC

V gene: TRBV6-1
D gene: .
J gene: TRBJ1-2
clone size: few
CDR3 protein: CASSEAEFNYGYTF
CDR3 DNA: TGTGCCAGCAGTGAAGCTGAATTCAACTATGGCTACACCTTC

V gene: TRBV6-1
D gene: .
J gene: TRBJ1-4
clone size: .
CDR3 protein: CASSGGPDEKLFF
CDR3 DNA: TGTGCCAGCAGTGGGGGGCCGGATGAAAAACTGTTTTTT

V gene: TRBV7-3
D gene: .
J gene: TRBJ2-3
clone size: .
CDR3 protein: CASSLGSHTDTQYF
CDR3 DNA: TGTGCCAGCAGCTTAGGTAGCCACACAGATACGCAGTATTTT

V gene: TRBV7-2
D gene: .
J gene: TRBJ2-7
clone size: .
CDR3 protein: CTSSPLGAGPYEQYF
CDR3 DNA: TGTACCAGCAGCCCCCTTGGGGCGGGTCCCTACGAGCAGTACTTC

V gene: TRBV20-1
D gene: .
J gene: TRBJ2-4
clone size: few
CDR3 protein: CSAPPAVAKNIQYF
CDR3 DNA: TGCAGTGCCCCCCCCGCGGTAGCCAAAAACATTCAGTACTTC

V gene: TRBV19
D gene: TRBD1
J gene: TRBJ2-5
clone size: few
CDR3 protein: CASSEERTGRSETQYF
CDR3 DNA: TGTGCCAGTAGTGAAGAACGGACAGGTCGATCGGAGACCCAGTACTTC

V gene: TRBV2
D gene: TRBD1
J gene: TRBJ1-2
clone size: .
CDR3 protein: CASRRQGGGYGYTF
CDR3 DNA: TGTGCCAGCAGAAGACAGGGGGGTGGCTATGGCTACACCTTC

V gene: TRBV19
D gene: .
J gene: TRBJ1-6
clone size: .
CDR3 protein: CASSMAGGGDSPLHF
CDR3 DNA: TGTGCCAGTAGTATGGCTGGAGGTGGGGATTCACCCCTCCACTTT

V gene: TRBV5-4
D gene: .
J gene: TRBJ2-3
clone size: medium-sized
CDR3 protein: CASSYASTDTQYF
CDR3 DNA: TGTGCCAGCAGCTATGCTAGCACAGATACGCAGTATTTT

V gene: TRBV7-9
D gene: .
J gene: TRBJ2-7
clone size: .
CDR3 protein: CASSLSGSYDEQYF
CDR3 DNA: TGTGCCAGCAGCTTGAGCGGATCCTATGACGAGCAGTACTTC

V gene: TRBV10-3
D gene: TRBD1
J gene: TRBJ1-1
clone size: once
CDR3 protein: CAISEHRDRDTEAFF
CDR3 DNA: TGTGCCATCAGTGAGCACAGGGACAGGGACACTGAAGCTTTCTTT

V gene: TRBV20-1
D gene: TRBD2
J gene: TRBJ2-2
clone size: few
CDR3 protein: CSARTSGRIGELFF
CDR3 DNA: TGCAGTGCTAGGACTAGCGGGAGGATCGGGGAGCTGTTTTTT

V gene: TRBV29-1
D gene: .
J gene: TRBJ1-5
clone size: .
CDR3 protein: CSVKLWGAGNQPQHF
CDR3 DNA: TGCAGCGTAAAACTGTGGGGGGCTGGCAATCAGCCCCAGCATTTT